Listed here is a single TCR beta chain. Seattle participants joined during active infection and were tracked over time. The data were obtained in a study of blood T cell repertoires in COVID-19. Study summary: Samples of COVID-19 (acute and convalescent) were obtained from the United States, Italy and Spain.

In the original processing: Reference gene primers were amplified, and this amplification served to estimate nucleated cell counts. Measured with immunoSEQ multiplex PCR; TCRdb has only the in-frame clones, and not every one. Clonal size and the V and J genes are those of that table, whereas D and trimming came from the DNA. The table records around 460,000 clones, around 90% of them present only once. The CDR3 sequence is 19 residues long. Germline V lookup: CDR1 SGHNT, CDR2 YYREEE (reference sequence). V lost 0 bases to trimming and J lost 0 bases; unmatched junction nucleotides: 8. The receptor was derived from a man younger than 30 with COVID-19, enrolled during active disease. The V call is TRBV5-4, the J call TRBJ2-6, with TRBD2 matching over 8 bases. The material sequenced was peripheral blood. CDR3 residues: CASSLGLAGASSGANVLTF. The CDR3 DNA reads as TGTGCCAGCAGCTTGGGGCTAGCGGGTGCTAGCTCTGGGGCCAACGTCCTGACTTTC.